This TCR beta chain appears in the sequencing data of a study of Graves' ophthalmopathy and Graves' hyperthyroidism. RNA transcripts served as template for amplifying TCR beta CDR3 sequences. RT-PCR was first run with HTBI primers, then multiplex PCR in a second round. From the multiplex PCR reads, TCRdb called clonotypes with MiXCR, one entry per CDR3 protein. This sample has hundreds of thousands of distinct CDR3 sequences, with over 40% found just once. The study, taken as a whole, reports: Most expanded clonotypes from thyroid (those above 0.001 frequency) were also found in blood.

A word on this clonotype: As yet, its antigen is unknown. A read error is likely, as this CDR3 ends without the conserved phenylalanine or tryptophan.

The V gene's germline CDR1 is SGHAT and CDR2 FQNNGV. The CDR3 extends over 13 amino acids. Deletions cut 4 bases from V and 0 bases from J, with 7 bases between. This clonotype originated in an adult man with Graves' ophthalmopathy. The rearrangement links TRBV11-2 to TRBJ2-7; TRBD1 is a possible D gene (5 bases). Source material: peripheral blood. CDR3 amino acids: CASSSGPSYEQYC. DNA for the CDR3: TGTGCCAGCAGCTCAGGGCCCTCCTACGAGCAGTACTGC.